This T cell receptor beta chain stems from a study of blood T cell repertoires in COVID-19. Study information: Samples taken during acute and convalescent COVID-19 were collected in the United States, Italy and Spain. From T cells, B-cell-depleted T cells, or PBMCs came the material, which was cDNA or gDNA.

Authors' analysis steps: Cell counts per sample came from amplifying reference gene primers. Produced via immunoSEQ multiplex PCR; TCRdb's table is partial and in-frame only. V and J calls and clone size are as listed in that table; D and trimming were resolved from the DNA. There are 220,000 or so clones in the sample; roughly 75% occur only once, and 5.5% to 7% lies in the top ten. Germline V gives CDR1 MNHEY, CDR2 SVGEGT. The CDR3 is 15 amino acids. The V gene lost 4 bases and the J gene lost 2 bases, with 15 bases spanning the gap. The chain joins TRBV6-2 or TRBV6-3 to TRBJ2-7; D perhaps matches TRBD2 (5 bases). This clonotype was sampled from a woman aged 65 to 85 with acute or convalescent COVID-19. Specimen: peripheral blood. The DNA of the CDR3 is TGTGCCAGCAGTTTCTCCCCTAGCTCACCCTACGAGCAGTACTTC. This translates into CASSFSPSSPYEQYF.